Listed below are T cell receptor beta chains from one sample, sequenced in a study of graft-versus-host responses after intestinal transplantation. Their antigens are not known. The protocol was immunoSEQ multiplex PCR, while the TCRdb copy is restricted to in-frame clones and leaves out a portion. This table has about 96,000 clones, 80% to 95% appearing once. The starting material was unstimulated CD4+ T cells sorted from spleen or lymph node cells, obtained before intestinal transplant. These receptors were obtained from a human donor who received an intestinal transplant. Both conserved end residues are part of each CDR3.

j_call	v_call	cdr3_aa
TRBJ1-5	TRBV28	CASSLHQPQHF
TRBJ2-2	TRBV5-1	CASMAPGANTGELFF
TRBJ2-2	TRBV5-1	CASSRFLAVNTGELFF
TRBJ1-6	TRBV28	CASSLFRSETLSPLHF
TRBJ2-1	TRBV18	CASSADRASSYNEQFF
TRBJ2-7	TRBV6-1	CASSPRDSSYEQYF
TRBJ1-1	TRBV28	CASTESLMNTEAFF
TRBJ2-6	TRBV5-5	CASSFGREWSGANVLTF
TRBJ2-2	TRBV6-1	CASRWDRGAGELFF
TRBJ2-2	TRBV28	CASSFRVGKQGAGELFF
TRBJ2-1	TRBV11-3	CASSPDSYNEQFF
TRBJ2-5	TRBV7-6	CASSSTSSGTQYF
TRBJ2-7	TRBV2	CASSVLTGVGLRGQYF
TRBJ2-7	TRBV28	CASSRQGRYEQYF
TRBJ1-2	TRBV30	CAWSVQGGYTF
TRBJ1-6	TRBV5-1	CASSLDGQGAQIAHSPLHF
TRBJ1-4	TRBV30	CAWSAQGMGEKLFF
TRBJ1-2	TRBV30	CAWSVQSYGYTF
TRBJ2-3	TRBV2	CASRSGTSGADTQYF
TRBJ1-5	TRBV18	CASSPDPGNQPQHF
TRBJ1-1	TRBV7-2	CASSLNRGTEAFF
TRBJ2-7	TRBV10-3	CAIRGQGADNYEQYF
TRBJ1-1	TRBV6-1	CASSLQGTTEAFF
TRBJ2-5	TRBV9	CASSVSLTAGGQETQYF
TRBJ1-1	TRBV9	CASSVARGGNTEAFF
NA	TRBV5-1	CASRATGYSYEQYF
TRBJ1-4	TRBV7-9	CASSLVGENEKLFF
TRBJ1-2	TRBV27	CASSLFPGIRGYTF
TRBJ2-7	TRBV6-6	CASSYDVRGYEQYF
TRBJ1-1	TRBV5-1	CASSLRQGVNTEAFF
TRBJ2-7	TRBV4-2	CASSQGDTLYEQYF
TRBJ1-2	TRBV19	CASSIASAETYGYTF
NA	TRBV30	CAWRQGYEQYF
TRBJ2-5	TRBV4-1	CASSQGNGRGIGETQYF
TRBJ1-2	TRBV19	CASSTYGQDGNYGYTF
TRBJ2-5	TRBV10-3	CAIGGAQETQYF
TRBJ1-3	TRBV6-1	CASSEVAVDSGNTIYF
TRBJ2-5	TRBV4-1	CASSQTGIRETQYF